This T cell receptor (beta chain) stems from a study of cytomegalovirus exposure and HLA in healthy donors. As for this clone: The antigen remains undetermined.

V was pared by 3 bases and J by 0 bases, with 13 bases of the junction left unmatched. Germline CDR1 reads SEHNR; CDR2 reads FQNEAQ (reference sequence). The length of the CDR3 is 19 residues. Only in-frame clones appear in the TCRdb table, and some are missing; sequencing was by immunoSEQ multiplex PCR. The sample lists approximately 90,000 clones, roughly 96% seen once, with more than 0.65% in the top ten. General study results and limits: Rare sequences made up most TCRs, while some public TCRs were found in many donors. Reportedly, diagnosis of cytomegalovirus status by the classifier showed high specificity and sensitivity. Subsequent analysis revealed that first-cohort TCR clusters tended to co-occur in the 120 validation repertoires.

The sample taken for sequencing was PBMCs. The chain couples TRBV7-9 to TRBJ2-2, with TRBD1 matching 7 bases. The clonotype originates from a man aged 18 to 29 in good health and CMV-seronegative. Here the CDR3 DNA reads TGTGCCAGCAGCTTCGACACCGATCGGGACAGACCGAACACCGGGGAGCTGTTTTTT. Translating it yields CASSFDTDRDRPNTGELFF.